The 14 T cell receptor beta chains reported below all come from one sample, sequenced in a study of blood T cell repertoires in COVID-19. Generated by immunoSEQ multiplex PCR, the TCRdb table keeps only in-frame clones and is missing some. The table includes under 250,000 clones, 70% to 90% detected once. Sequencing was carried out using peripheral blood. The origin of the receptors is a man aged 50 or older who had recovered from COVID-19.

This clone was seen just once. The chain uses TRBV6-5 and TRBJ1-6; D gene uncertain. The V and J ends lost 0 bases and 17 bases respectively, with 17 bases between them. The CDR3 covers 14 residues. Germline CDR1 reads MNHEY; CDR2 reads SVGAGI. The CDR3 bases are TGTGCCAGCAGTTACTCGAATCGGGAAGGCCCCATCCACTTT. It specifies CASSYSNREGPIHF.

This clone was seen only a few times. The chain recombines TRBV6-2 or TRBV6-3 with TRBJ1-1; 7 bases map to TRBD1. Germline V lookup: CDR1 MNHEY, CDR2 SVGEGT. Trimming took 5 bases from V and 1 from J; bases not matched to a gene: 7. The CDR3 covers 15 residues. CDR3 nucleotides: TGTGCCAGCAGTCCAGGGGGTCGAGGGAACACTGAAGCTTTCTTT. Protein: CASSPGGRGNTEAFF.

The rearrangement joins TRBV5-5 to TRBJ1-1; the D gene is possibly TRBD1 (5 bases). The CDR3 length is 16 residues. CDR1 is SGHKS, CDR2 YYEKEE, per germline (reference sequence). V lost 0 bases and J lost 5, with 17 bases in between. CDR3 protein: CASSLGTSQGDTEAFF. The CDR3 nucleotides read TGTGCCAGCAGCTTGGGGACATCTCAAGGGGATACTGAAGCTTTCTTT.

This rearrangement joins TRBV28 to TRBJ2-7; 14 bases align to TRBD2. The V gene's germline CDR1 is MDHEN and CDR2 SYDVKM. CDR3 size: 18 residues. With V trimmed by 1 base and J by 3 bases, 8 bases remained unmatched. CDR3 DNA sequence: TGTGCCAGCAGTTTATATGGCCAGGGGACTAGCGGGAGCTACGAGCAGTACTTC. This encodes CASSLYGQGTSGSYEQYF.

The CDR3 loop is CASSRGQGSSGANVLTF. CDR3 DNA: TGTGCCAGCAGTCGGGGACAGGGAAGCTCTGGGGCCAACGTCCTGACTTTC. The V and J genes are TRBV27 and TRBJ2-6, with 9 bases lining up with TRBD1. The CDR3 runs 17 residues. The V and J ends lost 5 bases and 0 bases, in that order; junction bases with no gene match: 5. Germline V gene data show CDR1 as MNHEY and CDR2 as SMNVEV (reference sequence).

This clone was observed a few times. Other nucleotide sequences from this sample produce the same CDR3. This chain joins TRBV24-1 and TRBJ1-2, with D unclear. The CDR3 is 14 amino acids. The germline gives CDR1 KGHDR, CDR2 SFDVKD. The ends were cut back, 4 bases at V and 3 bases at J, with 11 bases in the middle. The CDR3 DNA reads TGTGCCACCAGTGACTCGACGGGGTACTATGGCTACACCTTC. This translates into CATSDSTGYYGYTF.

CDR3 sequence: CASSYSIAGPYEQYF. The DNA for the CDR3 is TGTGCCAGCAGTTACTCGATCGCAGGGCCCTACGAGCAGTACTTC. The chain has TRBV6-5 and TRBJ2-7, with D possibly TRBD1 on 5 matching bases. Looked up from germline, CDR1 is MNHEY and CDR2 is SVGAGI. The CDR3 contains 15 residues. Trimming removed 0 bases from V and 2 bases from J, with 11 bases in between.

The chain uses TRBV7-8 and TRBJ1-2; 9 positions agree with TRBD1. CDR1 and CDR2 from the germline V gene are SGHVS and FQNEAQ. With 1 base clipped from V and 4 bases from J, the junction kept 4 bases outside the gene matches. This CDR3 is built from 15 residues. The CDR3, as DNA: TGTGCCAGCAGCTTAGGGACAGGGGAGGCCTATGGCTACACCTTC. This sequence encodes CASSLGTGEAYGYTF.

The chain couples TRBV2 to TRBJ1-4; maybe TRBD1 (5 bases). The length of the CDR3 is 14 residues. From germline, CDR1 is SNHLY and CDR2 FYNNEI. The V and J ends lost 2 bases and 6 bases respectively, with 10 bases between them. The chain's CDR3 is CASSEWGSDEKLFF. In DNA form, the CDR3 reads TGTGCCAGCAGTGAATGGGGCTCAGATGAAAAACTGTTTTTT.

The CDR3 spells CASSASSGTSTDTQYF. CDR3 in DNA: TGTGCCAGCAGTGCGTCTAGCGGAACTAGCACAGATACGCAGTATTTT. The genes are TRBV2 and TRBJ2-3; 7 positions agree with TRBD2. V lost 4 bases to trimming and J lost 0 bases; unmatched junction nucleotides: 7. This CDR3 spans 16 amino acids. Germline lookup yields CDR1 SNHLY and CDR2 FYNNEI.

The gene calls are TRBV27 and TRBJ1-2, with TRBD1 identical over 8 bases. The germline V gene has CDR1 MNHEY and CDR2 SMNVEV (reference sequence). The junction had 4 bases not matched to a gene; V was cut back by 3 bases and J by 4 bases. The CDR3 loop spans 14 amino acids. CDR3 coding DNA: TGTGCCAGCAGTTTTGGGCAGGGGGCCTATGGCTACACCTTC. It encodes CASSFGQGAYGYTF.

CDR3: CAIRGGQGLTYEQYF. DNA for the CDR3: TGTGCCATCAGGGGGGGACAGGGGTTAACCTACGAGCAGTACTTC. The chain is built from TRBV10-3 and TRBJ2-7; 10 bases line up with TRBD1. CDR1 and CDR2 from the germline V gene are ENHRY and SYGVKD. The CDR3 covers 15 residues. The J segment lost 2 bases and the V segment lost 6 bases, leaving 7 bases of the junction unmatched.

This chain uses TRBV5-6 with TRBJ2-5; 7 bases map to TRBD2. This CDR3 has 15 residues. CDR1 is SGHDT, CDR2 YYEEEE, per germline. Losses at the gene ends were 2 bases for V and 5 bases for J; bases not matched to a gene: 9. The CDR3 protein is CASSFAPGGGETQYF. CDR3 nucleotides: TGTGCCAGCAGCTTCGCGCCGGGAGGCGGGGAGACCCAGTACTTC.

This clone came up once. This chain uses TRBV6-5 with TRBJ2-4; D gene unclear. V shed 6 bases and J shed 0 bases, with 12 bases lying between them. The CDR3 runs to 15 residues. Germline CDR1 MNHEY, CDR2 SVGAGI. The CDR3 DNA follows: TGTGCCAGCAGACAGAGCTTCTTAGCCAAAAACATTCAGTACTTC. Translated, it gives CASRQSFLAKNIQYF.